The next 15 T cell receptor beta chains were all read from a single sample in a study of spatial heterogeneity in lung cancer. Study results and caveats: Tumor mutation counts were tracked by expanded intratumoral alpha and beta TCR counts.

Their antigens are not known. One entry per CDR3 protein results from TCRdb running MiXCR on the 5' RACE reads. The sample includes some 6,700 distinct CDR3 sequences, around 15% of them seen just once. Noted time point: sample taken at primary tumor resection. The specimen comprised lung tumor tissue, sampled at surgery. Every receptor here comes from a male donor with early-stage non-small cell lung cancer.

This clonotype was recorded at least ten times. The V call is TRBV12-3 or TRBV12-4, the J call TRBJ2-7; a possible D gene is TRBD2 (5 bases). This CDR3 is built from 15 residues. Trimming pared 1 base from V and 2 bases from J, leaving 12 bases between. The CDR3 sequence is CASSLEQAGAYEQYF. The CDR3 nucleotides read TGTGCCAGCAGTTTAGAACAAGCCGGGGCCTACGAGCAGTACTTC.

Judged by abundance, this clonotype is medium-sized. V usage is TRBV10-2 and J usage is TRBJ1-2; D unclear. Germline CDR1 WSHSY, CDR2 SAAADI. CDR3 length: 14 amino acids. V was trimmed by 4 bases and J by 2 bases, leaving 11 bases between them. This chain's CDR3 is CASSGPAANYGYTF. Written as DNA, the CDR3 is TGCGCCAGCAGTGGCCCGGCAGCCAACTATGGCTACACCTTC.

This clonotype was counted a few times. The V call is TRBV6-6, the J call TRBJ1-5, with D perhaps TRBD1 (6 bases). CDR3 length: 15 residues. Trimming pared 10 bases from V and 9 bases from J, leaving 25 bases between. The germline CDR1 and CDR2 sequences are MNHNY and SVGAGI (reference sequence). The CDR3 DNA reads TGTGCCACGCTAGCGGGGGGGCCAAGCGGGCGGCCCCAGCATTTT. Translated: CATLAGGPSGRPQHF.

This clonotype was seen many times. The chain has TRBV5-1 and TRBJ2-7, with 13 positions matching TRBD2. The ends lost 5 bases at V and 2 bases at J; junction bases unmatched: 10. This CDR3 is built from 17 residues. Germline CDR1 SGHRS, CDR2 YFSETQ. The chain's CDR3 is CASSSGLAGVRTYEQYF. The DNA for the CDR3 is TGCGCCAGCAGTTCCGGACTAGCGGGAGTAAGAACCTACGAGCAGTACTTC.

This clonotype is labeled medium-sized. This chain connects TRBV20-1 to TRBJ2-2; D is possibly TRBD1 (5 bases). The V end was cut by 4 bases, the J end by 0 bases, with 9 bases between. CDR1 DFQATT and CDR2 SNEGSKA come from the germline V gene (reference sequence). The CDR3 runs to 14 residues. CDR3 DNA sequence: TGCAGTGCTAAGGGGCCTTCGAACACCGGGGAGCTGTTTTTT. Encoded protein: CSAKGPSNTGELFF.

This clonotype was seen many times. The chain has TRBV7-9 and TRBJ1-1, with D tentatively TRBD1 (6 bases). With 4 bases removed from V and 1 base from J, the gap between germline ends came to 10 bases. The CDR3 is 14 residues long. Germline CDR1 is SEHNR and CDR2 is FQNEAQ (reference sequence). The CDR3 here is CASSYQQGNTEAFF. The CDR3 nucleotides read TGTGCCAGCAGCTACCAACAGGGGAACACTGAAGCTTTCTTT.

This chain connects TRBV12-3 or TRBV12-4 to TRBJ1-2, with a tentative D call TRBD1 (6 bases). The CDR3 consists of 14 residues. Trimming took 4 bases from V and 2 from J, leaving 11 bases between them. CDR3 protein: CASSSNRENYGYTF. DNA of the CDR3: TGTGCCAGCAGTTCTAACAGGGAAAACTATGGCTACACCTTC.

This clonotype is medium-sized by share. The V call is TRBV6-6, the J call TRBJ2-3, with a tentative D call TRBD1 (6 bases). CDR3 length equals 13 residues. In germline, CDR1 is MNHNY, CDR2 SVGAGI (reference sequence). Trimming shortened V by 9 bases and J by 2 bases, and 12 bases separated the two germline ends. The CDR3 region is CASNRVYTDTQYF. CDR3 sequence (DNA): TGTGCCAGTAACAGGGTCTACACAGATACGCAGTATTTT.

The chain employs TRBV7-9 and TRBJ1-2; D is unclear. CDR1 and CDR2 (germline): SEHNR, FQNEAQ (reference sequence). The V gene lost 5 bases and the J gene lost 4 bases, with 14 bases spanning the gap. The CDR3 sequence is 14 residues long. The CDR3 region has the DNA TGTGCCAGCAGCCTCTCGAACGATAGCTATGGCTACACCTTC. Protein sequence: CASSLSNDSYGYTF.

As regards this clonotype: A much larger clone is a single base away; this may be a read error. Likely a read error: the CDR3 ends without its conserved phenylalanine or tryptophan. The gene calls are TRBV20-1 and TRBJ2-7; TRBD2 matches 10 bases. V gave up 2 bases and J gave up 1 base; unmatched junction bases: 8. In germline, CDR1 is DFQATT, CDR2 SNEGSKA (reference sequence). CDR3 length: 16 residues. The CDR3 spells CSARLMTSGRSYEQYL. The CDR3 bases are TGCAGTGCTAGACTAATGACTAGCGGGCGGTCCTACGAGCAGTACCTC.

This clonotype was seen at least ten times. This sequence joins TRBV24-1 and TRBJ1-1; perhaps TRBD1 as D (6 bases). CDR1 and CDR2 from the germline V gene are KGHDR and SFDVKD. The CDR3 totals 13 residues. Deletions cut 4 bases from V and 5 bases from J, with 10 bases between. CDR3 coding DNA: TGTGCCACCAGTGAGCCTCAGGGGACTGAAGCTTTCTTT. Protein sequence: CATSEPQGTEAFF.

By share, this clonotype counts as medium-sized (0.01 to 0.1%). The J gene is TRBJ1-1, the V gene TRBV11-3, with D uncertain. V lost 3 bases and J lost 1, with 6 bases in between. The CDR3 contains 13 residues. The germline V gene encodes CDR1 SGHNT and CDR2 YENEEA. Here the CDR3 DNA reads TGTGCCAGCAGCTTTCTCCCGAACACTGAAGCTTTCTTT. It translates to CASSFLPNTEAFF.

This clonotype counts as medium-sized (0.01 to 0.1%). This CDR3 reads CASTGRIGAGFTYEQYF. CDR3 nucleotides: TGTGCCAGCACCGGAAGGATAGGAGCGGGCTTTACCTACGAGCAGTACTTC. The V and J genes are TRBV3-1 and TRBJ2-7; weak D call: TRBD2 (6 bases). This CDR3 spans 17 amino acids. Germline CDR1 LGHDT, CDR2 YNNKEL (reference sequence). Trimming pared 7 bases from V and 2 bases from J, leaving 24 bases between.

This clonotype has a count of ten or more. This chain joins TRBV5-1 and TRBJ1-5, with 8 bases matching TRBD1. With 3 bases clipped from V and 6 bases from J, the junction kept 5 bases outside the gene matches. The CDR3 is 14 residues long. Germline loops: CDR1 SGHRS, CDR2 YFSETQ. Here the CDR3 DNA reads TGCGCCAGCAGCTCCGGACAGGGAAGTCAGCCCCAGCATTTT. Translated: CASSSGQGSQPQHF.

This clonotype occurred many times. The chain joins TRBV2 to TRBJ2-7; the D gene is possibly TRBD1 (6 bases). Deletions cut 8 bases from V and 6 bases from J, with 11 bases between. Germline values: CDR1 SNHLY, CDR2 FYNNEI. The CDR3 extends over 11 amino acids. CDR3 in amino acids: CASYRELEQYF. The DNA for the CDR3 is TGTGCCAGCTACAGGGAGCTCGAGCAGTACTTC.